These T cell receptor beta chains were read from a single sample in a study of blood T cell repertoires in COVID-19. Some clones are missing from TCRdb's copy, which holds only in-frame ones; the method was immunoSEQ multiplex PCR. The sample holds 50,000 to 85,000 clones, around four fifths seen once. The specimen was peripheral blood. These receptor sequences come from a human donor in a cohort sampled during active COVID-19. Each CDR3 is given with its conserved first and last residue. The order of the fields is D gene, clone size, V gene, J gene, CDR3 protein, CDR3 DNA. The D gene is left open where the match is weak. Some rows mark clone size as missing; the rest say once, few, many or name a class of expanded clone.

d_call: TRBD1; clone_size: -; v_call: TRBV7-2; j_call: TRBJ1-1; cdr3_aa: CASSWTGKNTEAFF; cdr3_nt: TGTGCCAGCAGCTGGACAGGGAAGAACACTGAAGCTTTCTTT
d_call: TRBD2; clone_size: -; v_call: TRBV5-1; j_call: TRBJ2-1; cdr3_aa: CASRPSTSGTYNEQFF; cdr3_nt: TGCGCCAGCCGTCCCTCGACTAGCGGGACCTACAATGAGCAGTTCTTC
d_call: TRBD1; clone_size: -; v_call: TRBV5-6; j_call: TRBJ1-2; cdr3_aa: CASSYGQGGVAGGYTF; cdr3_nt: TGTGCCAGCAGCTACGGACAGGGAGGAGTCGCGGGCGGCTACACCTTC
d_call: -; clone_size: -; v_call: TRBV11-3; j_call: TRBJ2-7; cdr3_aa: CASSISTRGDRAYEQYF; cdr3_nt: TGTGCCAGCAGCATTTCTACGCGGGGGGACAGGGCCTACGAGCAGTACTTC
d_call: TRBD1; clone_size: -; v_call: TRBV19; j_call: TRBJ1-1; cdr3_aa: CASSTLGGQAAEAFF; cdr3_nt: TGTGCCAGTAGTACCCTGGGAGGACAGGCGGCTGAAGCTTTCTTT
d_call: TRBD2; clone_size: many; v_call: TRBV7-9; j_call: TRBJ2-7; cdr3_aa: CASSLGASGPSHEQYF; cdr3_nt: TGTGCCAGCAGCTTAGGGGCTAGCGGTCCCTCCCACGAGCAGTACTTC
d_call: -; clone_size: -; v_call: TRBV5-1; j_call: TRBJ1-1; cdr3_aa: CASSKGGAAPAGEAFF; cdr3_nt: TGCGCCAGCTCGAAGGGGGGGGCCGCCCCGGCGGGTGAAGCTTTCTTT
d_call: -; clone_size: -; v_call: TRBV25-1; j_call: TRBJ1-2; cdr3_aa: CASRGASGYTF; cdr3_nt: TGTGCCAGCAGGGGGGCGAGTGGCTACACCTTC
d_call: TRBD1; clone_size: few; v_call: TRBV5-5; j_call: TRBJ1-6; cdr3_aa: CASSSISTGGASPLHF; cdr3_nt: TGTGCCAGCAGCTCCATCTCGACAGGGGGTGCTTCACCCCTCCACTTT
d_call: TRBD2; clone_size: -; v_call: TRBV6-4; j_call: TRBJ2-1; cdr3_aa: CASSDSRAGGPHNEQFF; cdr3_nt: TGTGCCAGCAGTGACTCTCGGGCGGGAGGGCCCCACAATGAGCAGTTCTTC
d_call: -; clone_size: -; v_call: TRBV19; j_call: TRBJ2-7; cdr3_aa: CASSIDARTYEQYF; cdr3_nt: TGTGCCAGTAGTATAGACGCCAGAACCTACGAGCAGTACTTC
d_call: TRBD2; clone_size: -; v_call: TRBV5-1; j_call: TRBJ2-1; cdr3_aa: CASSLTTSGSSYNEQFF; cdr3_nt: TGCGCCAGCAGCCTGACAACTAGCGGGAGCTCCTACAATGAGCAGTTCTTC
d_call: -; clone_size: -; v_call: TRBV4-2; j_call: TRBJ2-7; cdr3_aa: CASSQALDLYF; cdr3_nt: TGTGCCAGCAGCCAAGCCCTAGACCTGTACTTC
d_call: -; clone_size: -; v_call: TRBV7-9; j_call: TRBJ2-1; cdr3_aa: CASSPNPLARGYNEQFF; cdr3_nt: TGTGCCAGCAGCCCAAATCCCCTAGCGAGAGGTTACAATGAGCAGTTCTTC
d_call: -; clone_size: -; v_call: TRBV6-5; j_call: TRBJ1-1; cdr3_aa: CASSIGGTTEAFF; cdr3_nt: TGTGCCAGCAGCATCGGGGGGACCACTGAAGCTTTCTTT
d_call: TRBD1; clone_size: once; v_call: TRBV5-1; j_call: TRBJ2-7; cdr3_aa: CASSDDRGSYEQYF; cdr3_nt: TGCGCCAGCAGCGATGACAGGGGGTCCTACGAGCAGTACTTC
d_call: -; clone_size: few; v_call: TRBV19; j_call: TRBJ2-7; cdr3_aa: CASSITLDYEQYF; cdr3_nt: TGTGCCAGTAGCATAACCTTAGACTACGAGCAGTACTTC
d_call: -; clone_size: -; v_call: TRBV7-9; j_call: TRBJ2-1; cdr3_aa: CASSPRDLRSEQFF; cdr3_nt: TGTGCCAGCAGCCCGCGGGATCTGAGGAGTGAGCAGTTCTTC
d_call: TRBD2; clone_size: -; v_call: TRBV4-1; j_call: TRBJ2-3; cdr3_aa: CASSLISGSTDTQYF; cdr3_nt: TGCGCCAGCAGCCTGATTAGCGGGAGCACAGATACGCAGTATTTT
d_call: TRBD2; clone_size: medium-sized; v_call: TRBV5-4; j_call: TRBJ2-3; cdr3_aa: CASSLVSGKDTQYF; cdr3_nt: TGTGCCAGCAGCTTGGTCAGCGGGAAGGATACGCAGTATTTT
d_call: -; clone_size: -; v_call: TRBV28; j_call: TRBJ2-7; cdr3_aa: CASSLAGVYEQYF; cdr3_nt: TGTGCCAGCAGTTTGGCAGGGGTTTACGAGCAGTACTTC
d_call: -; clone_size: few; v_call: TRBV7-7; j_call: TRBJ2-2; cdr3_aa: CASSRDTGGFNTGELFF; cdr3_nt: TGTGCTAGCAGCCGGGACACGGGGGGATTCAACACCGGGGAGCTGTTTTTT
d_call: -; clone_size: -; v_call: TRBV4-1; j_call: TRBJ1-2; cdr3_aa: CASSQAGGQLYGYTF; cdr3_nt: TGCGCCAGCAGCCAAGCGGGGGGACAACTCTATGGCTACACCTTC
d_call: -; clone_size: many; v_call: TRBV27; j_call: TRBJ2-7; cdr3_aa: CASSQFSSGTSSYEQYF; cdr3_nt: TGTGCCAGCAGTCAGTTCTCCAGCGGTACGAGCTCCTACGAGCAGTACTTC
d_call: -; clone_size: -; v_call: TRBV30; j_call: TRBJ1-3; cdr3_aa: CAWTYLRFGNTIYF; cdr3_nt: TGTGCCTGGACCTACCTGCGCTTCGGAAACACCATATATTTT
d_call: TRBD1; clone_size: -; v_call: TRBV28; j_call: TRBJ2-1; cdr3_aa: CASSSTGDEQFF; cdr3_nt: TGTGCCAGCAGTTCGACAGGGGACGAGCAGTTCTTC
d_call: TRBD1; clone_size: -; v_call: TRBV27; j_call: TRBJ1-5; cdr3_aa: CASRSGTGGSQPQHF; cdr3_nt: TGTGCCAGCAGGTCCGGGACAGGGGGCTCTCAGCCCCAGCATTTT
d_call: -; clone_size: -; v_call: TRBV29-1; j_call: TRBJ2-7; cdr3_aa: CSVELQARGEQYF; cdr3_nt: TGCAGCGTTGAATTACAGGCGCGAGGCGAGCAGTACTTC
d_call: TRBD1; clone_size: -; v_call: TRBV28; j_call: TRBJ1-1; cdr3_aa: CASSSPGTVQVAFF; cdr3_nt: TGTGCCAGCAGTTCCCCAGGGACAGTGCAAGTGGCTTTCTTT
d_call: -; clone_size: -; v_call: TRBV10-3; j_call: TRBJ2-3; cdr3_aa: CAINRVITDTQYF; cdr3_nt: TGTGCCATCAACAGGGTCATCACAGATACGCAGTATTTT
d_call: TRBD2; clone_size: -; v_call: TRBV13; j_call: TRBJ2-7; cdr3_aa: CASSNLAGGPVEQYF; cdr3_nt: TGTGCCAGCAGCAATCTAGCGGGAGGGCCAGTCGAGCAGTACTTC
d_call: TRBD2; clone_size: -; v_call: TRBV7-2; j_call: TRBJ2-7; cdr3_aa: CASSLTRTSSGERSEQYF; cdr3_nt: TGTGCCAGCAGCTTAACACGGACTTCTAGCGGGGAAAGGTCCGAGCAGTACTTC
d_call: TRBD1; clone_size: once; v_call: TRBV28; j_call: TRBJ2-7; cdr3_aa: CASSSHPGQGNSFSYEQYF; cdr3_nt: TGTGCCAGCAGTTCTCACCCGGGACAGGGAAATTCTTTCTCCTACGAGCAGTACTTC
d_call: TRBD1; clone_size: -; v_call: TRBV7-6; j_call: TRBJ2-3; cdr3_aa: CASSLVGGQGSDTQYF; cdr3_nt: TGTGCCAGCAGCTTAGTGGGTGGACAGGGTTCAGATACGCAGTATTTT